This T cell receptor beta chain emerged from a study of blood T cell repertoires in COVID-19 (TCRdb year 2020). With respect to the entire study: Samples from collaborators originated in the United States, Italy and Spain and spanned both the acute and convalescent phases of COVID-19. The material from the prospective study consisted of cDNA or gDNA derived from T cells, B-cell-depleted T cells, or PBMCs. Deeply sampled blood TCRbeta repertoires from subjects exposed to, actively infected with, or recovered from COVID-19 were included in the dataset. The repertoires were released in a freely available public database meant as a resource for research on the immune response to SARS-CoV-2. Samples were obtained from the ongoing ImmuneRACE study (first 160 participants) and from over a thousand subjects provided by 6 global collaborators. Sample metadata almost always included a de-identified subject ID, COVID-19 status, age in years and sex. HLA class I and class II types, where available, came from metadata supplied by the sample provider rather than from assay-based typing.

The collaborating institutions used their own protocols to collect whole blood in K2EDTA tubes. Collaborator samples were shipped for TCRbeta analysis as frozen whole blood, isolated PBMCs, or DNA extracted from either sample type. On this clone itself: The target of this receptor is not known. No base-level quality is on record; no much larger clone is a single base apart.

On the study overall, not on this receptor specifically: Clinical and demographic metadata were provided uncurated, with the amount varying by source and participant.

TCRbeta CDR3 regions were amplified from genomic DNA using the immunoSEQ Assay, a bias-controlled multiplex PCR. Turning to the authors' computational methods: The number of nucleated cells in each sample was estimated by amplification of reference gene primers within the assay. To quantify the absolute abundance of each unique TCRbeta CDR3 rearrangement, sequence reads were collapsed and filtered. Productive Simpson clonality was computed per sample as the square root of Simpson's diversity index over productive rearrangements. TCRdb took this table from immuneACCESS and kept in-frame rearrangements with V and J called. Such tables lack part of the clones; where checked against another copy, unresolved V genes explain under half of the gap, and the rest is unexplained. D and trimming were read from the DNA, whereas the V and J calls and clone size are those reported in that table. The sample table contains 60,000 to 65,000 clones; only one count was recorded for over 70% of them. About 32% of the sample rests with the top ten.

The germline V gene (reference sequence) provides CDR1 LNHDA and CDR2 SQIVND. V was cut back by 5 bases and J by 11 bases, leaving a gap of 25 bases between them. Including cysteine and phenylalanine, the CDR3 has 16 amino acids. Here the CDR3 DNA is all that survives: 48 bases in frame from base 1. The chain couples TRBV19 to TRBJ1-5; the D gene identity is not certain. The specimen was peripheral blood. The TCR was taken from a human donor in a cohort sampled during active COVID-19. The DNA reads TGTGCCAGTAGTCCCGGGCGGGATCGGGGTATTAGGGCCCAGCATTTT. Protein translation: CASSPGRDRGIRAQHF.